The following is a TCR beta chain sequence with its context. The CDR3 totals 15 residues. Germline V gene data show CDR1 as MNHNS and CDR2 as SASEGT. The V end lost 0 bases, the J end lost 0 bases, and 8 bases lay between the germline ends. In the original processing: Scientists estimated how many nucleated cells there were by amplifying reference gene primers. TCRdb's copy holds only in-frame clones and misses some; the assay was immunoSEQ multiplex PCR. V and J calls and clone size are given by that table; D and trimming were obtained from the DNA. The sample holds about 220,000 clones, approximately 81% seen once. The sample originates from a study of blood T cell repertoires in COVID-19. About the study: The samples span acute and convalescent COVID-19 from the United States, Italy and Spain. The analysed material was cDNA or gDNA that came from T cells, B-cell-depleted T cells, or PBMCs.

The rearrangement uses TRBV6-1 and TRBJ1-1; tentative D call: TRBD1 (5 bases). The specimen sequenced was peripheral blood. The receptor comes from a man between 50 and 59 years old who had recovered from COVID-19. The CDR3 DNA follows: TGTGCCAGCAGTGAAGCGGGACTCATGAACACTGAAGCTTTCTTT. This translates into CASSEAGLMNTEAFF.